This section outlines one T cell receptor beta chain sequence together with its context. Antigen specificity is unknown. Clones were sequenced by immunoSEQ multiplex PCR, and TCRdb holds only the in-frame ones, with some missing. The sample consists of about 350,000 clones, approximately 86% of them appearing once. This sample was taken from a study of Ad26.COV2.S vaccination and SARS-CoV-2 variants. The study, taken as a whole, reports: Participants in the vaccine arm had higher spike-specific TCR breadth; placebo recipients had lower.

Treatment defined: 15 to 20 received Ad26.COV2.S at low or high dose, single or two shots; about 5 received placebo; per-sample allocation not given. Sampling was done on day 63 after the first vaccine or placebo injection. Boston hosted the donor, who was an adult aged 18-55 years. An Ad26 vector that expressed Wuhan-strain SARS-CoV-2 spike constituted the vaccine. The TCR originated in a person aged 18-60 years who received the Ad26.COV2.S COVID-19 vaccine or a placebo. Here the sequenced sample was peripheral blood, taken in a trial of Ad26.COV2.S vaccine versus placebo.

The CDR3 DNA is TGTGCCAGCAGCACATGGACAGACTCCTACGAGCAGTACTTC. Encoded protein: CASSTWTDSYEQYF. This chain connects TRBV11-2 to TRBJ2-7, with a possible D match to TRBD1 (6 bases). CDR1 is SGHAT and CDR2 is FQNNGV in the germline V gene. The CDR3 sequence is 14 residues long. V was shortened by 5 bases and J by 0 bases, with 11 bases between the two germline ends.